The rows below give T cell receptor beta chains drawn from one sample of a study of cytomegalovirus exposure and HLA in healthy donors. Libraries were prepared by immunoSEQ multiplex PCR; TCRdb keeps only in-frame clonotypes and omits some of them. Among about 200,000 clones, 75% to 80% were seen once, and the ten largest hold 1.8%. What was sequenced was PBMCs. These receptor sequences come from a male donor in good health and CMV-seronegative. Both conserved end residues are part of each CDR3. The D gene is left open where the match is weak. Clone size is stated in some rows and not others, as once, few, many or a class when expanded.

clone size,D gene,V gene,J gene,CDR3 DNA,CDR3 protein
NA,NA,TRBV25-1,TRBJ1-2,TGTGCCAGCAGTCCTCCAGGGAAATACTATGGCTACACCTTC,CASSPPGKYYGYTF
NA,NA,TRBV27,TRBJ2-5,TGTGCCAGCAGTTCGCGGACCCAGGGATCGACCCAGTACTTC,CASSSRTQGSTQYF
once,TRBD2,TRBV5-6,TRBJ2-1,TGTGCCAGCAGCTTGTGGGGAGCGGGGTACAATGAGCAGTTCTTC,CASSLWGAGYNEQFF
NA,NA,TRBV4-1,TRBJ1-1,TGCGCCAGCAGCCAAGAAGGAGCAGGGGCGGGCACTGAAGCTTTCTTT,CASSQEGAGAGTEAFF
NA,NA,TRBV2,TRBJ2-1,TGTGCCAGCAGTGAAATGGCGGCAAATGAGCAGTTCTTC,CASSEMAANEQFF
NA,TRBD2,TRBV7-2,TRBJ2-3,TGTGCCAGCAGCCTGGTCCCAGGGGCGGGAGGGACAGATACGCAGTATTTT,CASSLVPGAGGTDTQYF
NA,TRBD2,TRBV9,TRBJ2-5,TGTGCCAGCAGCGGGGGGGGACTAGTTAGAGAGACCCAGTACTTC,CASSGGGLVRETQYF
NA,NA,TRBV9,TRBJ1-1,TGTGCCAGCAGCGTATTTGGAGAAACTGAAGCTTTCTTT,CASSVFGETEAFF
few,TRBD1,TRBV10-3,TRBJ2-7,TGTGCCATCAGTGCGACAGGGGCCGAGCAGTACTTC,CAISATGAEQYF
NA,NA,TRBV5-1,TRBJ2-7,TGCGCCAGCAGCCCGCGCGAGGTCACGTCGAACTACGAGCAGTACTTC,CASSPREVTSNYEQYF
NA,TRBD2,TRBV28,TRBJ2-3,TGTGCCAGCAGTCCTAGCGGGGGATTCACAGATACGCAGTATTTT,CASSPSGGFTDTQYF
NA,TRBD2,TRBV11-2,TRBJ2-5,TGTGCCAGCAGCTTGGGGGGGGAGGAGACCCAGTACTTC,CASSLGGEETQYF
NA,NA,TRBV4-3,TRBJ1-2,TGCGCCAGCAGCCAAAACGGGGGGTTCTCTAACTATGGCTACACCTTC,CASSQNGGFSNYGYTF
NA,NA,TRBV4-1,TRBJ2-1,TGCGCCAGCAGCCTAGGACAGGAGCAGTTCTTC,CASSLGQEQFF
NA,TRBD2,TRBV5-1,TRBJ2-5,TGCGCCAGCAGCGGGGTAACTAGCGGCTTCCAAGAGACCCAGTACTTC,CASSGVTSGFQETQYF
NA,NA,TRBV5-6,TRBJ1-1,TGTGCCAGCAGCTTGGTAAGGGGAGGGACTGAAGCTTTCTTT,CASSLVRGGTEAFF
NA,TRBD2,TRBV5-1,TRBJ2-3,TGCGCCAGCAGCCCAGGGGTAGCGGGGGCTCGGGATACGCAGTATTTT,CASSPGVAGARDTQYF
NA,TRBD2,TRBV19,TRBJ2-1,TGTGCCAGTAGTTTCACTAGCGGGAAGTATGAGCAGTTCTTC,CASSFTSGKYEQFF
NA,TRBD1,TRBV5-5,TRBJ2-3,TGTGCCAGCAGCTTGGCCCGACAGGGGGGGAGCACAGATACGCAGTATTTT,CASSLARQGGSTDTQYF
few,NA,TRBV5-1,TRBJ2-5,TGCGCCAGCAGTAAGCAGGGGCAAGGAGAGACCCAGTACTTC,CASSKQGQGETQYF
NA,TRBD1,TRBV27,TRBJ1-2,TGTGCCAGCAGCGAGGGACAGGGGGCGGATGGCTACACCTTC,CASSEGQGADGYTF
once,NA,TRBV19,TRBJ1-5,TGTGCCAGTAGTATGTATAATAGCAATCAGCCCCAGCATTTT,CASSMYNSNQPQHF
NA,TRBD2,TRBV11-3,TRBJ2-1,TGTGCCAGCAGCCCGAATAGCGGGGGGGCCAACAATGAGCAGTTCTTC,CASSPNSGGANNEQFF
NA,TRBD1,TRBV6-4,TRBJ2-3,TGTGCCAGCAGCCCTACTCCAGGTGACAGGGACACAGATACGCAGTATTTT,CASSPTPGDRDTDTQYF
NA,NA,TRBV6-5,TRBJ2-3,TGTGCCAGCAGCAATCAAAGGCGGGAGCAGTATTTT,CASSNQRREQYF
NA,TRBD2,TRBV7-6,TRBJ2-7,TGTGCCAGCAGCTTAGGCGGGAGGGACGGGTACGAGCAGTACTTC,CASSLGGRDGYEQYF
NA,NA,TRBV10-3,TRBJ2-7,TGTGCCATCAGTGTCTCCAGGGATCAGCAGTACTTC,CAISVSRDQQYF
NA,NA,TRBV7-9,TRBJ2-3,TGTTCCAGCAGCCAACTTAGCACAGATACGCAGTATTTT,CSSSQLSTDTQYF
once,NA,TRBV6-4,TRBJ2-4,TGTGCCAGCAGGGCGACAGGAAGGGGAGCCAAAAACATTCAGTACTTC,CASRATGRGAKNIQYF
NA,NA,TRBV5-1,TRBJ1-2,TGCGCCAGCAGCGGGACCCGGGGTGTAGCGGATGGCTACACCTTC,CASSGTRGVADGYTF
few,TRBD2,TRBV10-3,TRBJ2-5,TGTGCCATCAGCGGACTAGCGGGGGGGCAAGAGACCCAGTACTTC,CAISGLAGGQETQYF
NA,TRBD2,TRBV5-1,TRBJ2-1,TGCGCCAGCAGCTTGCGGCTAGCGGGAGCAAATGAGCAGTTCTTC,CASSLRLAGANEQFF
NA,TRBD1,TRBV7-9,TRBJ1-5,TGTGCCAGCAGCCGGACAGGGATTGAGGCCAATCAGCCCCAGCATTTT,CASSRTGIEANQPQHF
NA,TRBD1,TRBV7-2,TRBJ1-1,TGTGCCAGCAGCTTAGTGACGACAGGGGGATTGATAGCTTTCTTT,CASSLVTTGGLIAFF
NA,NA,TRBV28,TRBJ1-1,TGTGCCAGCAGTTTCCGGGGTGGCCAGTTCATGAACACTGAAGCTTTCTTT,CASSFRGGQFMNTEAFF
NA,TRBD1,TRBV5-1,TRBJ1-1,TGCGCCAGCAGCTTAGGGACAGCAGTGAACACTGAAGCTTTCTTT,CASSLGTAVNTEAFF
few,NA,TRBV7-5,TRBJ1-1,TGTGTCCCGTACACTGAAGCTTTCTTT,CVPYTEAFF
NA,TRBD2,TRBV5-8,TRBJ2-3,TGTGCCAGCAGCCCGGGGGGGGCGCGAGATACGCAGTATTTT,CASSPGGARDTQYF
few,NA,TRBV15,TRBJ1-1,TGTGCCACCAGCAGAGAAGGGGCCCCAAGGGGGGGCACTGAAGCTTTCTTT,CATSREGAPRGGTEAFF
NA,TRBD2,TRBV7-3,TRBJ2-5,TGTGCCAGCAGCTTGAACGGGGGGGCCTTAGAGACCCAGTACTTC,CASSLNGGALETQYF
few,TRBD2,TRBV7-9,TRBJ2-3,TGTGCCAGCAGTCGTACTAGCGGGGGGACAGATACGCAGTATTTT,CASSRTSGGTDTQYF
NA,TRBD1,TRBV7-8,TRBJ1-2,TGTGCCAGCAGCTTAGAGGGGACAGGGGGCAGTGGCTACACCTTC,CASSLEGTGGSGYTF
once,TRBD2,TRBV7-9,TRBJ2-1,TGTGCCAGCAGCTTAAGGCGCACTGGGGGACTAACCTACAATGAGCAGTTCTTC,CASSLRRTGGLTYNEQFF
NA,NA,TRBV6-6,TRBJ2-3,TGTGCCAGCAGTGCCGGGAAGTTCACAGATACGCAGTATTTT,CASSAGKFTDTQYF
NA,NA,TRBV7-8,TRBJ2-3,TGTGCCAGCAGCTTAGGTTTCGGGATCAGCACAGATACGCAGTATTTT,CASSLGFGISTDTQYF
NA,NA,TRBV7-9,TRBJ2-7,TGTGCCAGCAGCGCGGGACTGTCGAGCTCCTACGAGCAGTACTTC,CASSAGLSSSYEQYF
NA,TRBD1,TRBV9,TRBJ2-7,TGTGCCAGCAGCGTAGCGGGGACAGGGTCCTACGAGCAGTACTTC,CASSVAGTGSYEQYF
NA,TRBD2,TRBV5-1,TRBJ2-3,TGCGCCAGCAGCTTGCCCATAGCGGGGGGGTCAAAACTAGATACGCAGTATTTT,CASSLPIAGGSKLDTQYF
NA,TRBD2,TRBV5-1,TRBJ2-7,TGCGCCAGCACCCGTAGCGGGAACTCCTACGAGCAGTACTTC,CASTRSGNSYEQYF
NA,TRBD2,TRBV19,TRBJ2-5,TGTGCCAGTAGTATCGGGGGGGGCCTCGGGTGGACCCAGTACTTC,CASSIGGGLGWTQYF
NA,NA,TRBV7-9,TRBJ1-2,TGTGCCAGCACCTTGGAAGAGGGAGGATCTGATGGCTACACCTTC,CASTLEEGGSDGYTF
once,TRBD1,TRBV30,TRBJ2-2,TGTGCCTGGAGGATAGGGACAGGTGTTCGGACCGGGGAGCTGTTTTTT,CAWRIGTGVRTGELFF
NA,TRBD1,TRBV9,TRBJ1-6,TGTGCCAGCAGCGTAGAATCGGACAGGGCTTATAATTCACCCCTCCACTTT,CASSVESDRAYNSPLHF
NA,NA,TRBV5-6,TRBJ2-3,TGTGCCAGCAGCTTGAGAAGAGGCGGGACTAGCACAGATACGCAGTATTTT,CASSLRRGGTSTDTQYF
few,TRBD1,TRBV30,TRBJ1-3,TGTGCCTGGAGTAGGGACAGGGGCGGTGGAAACACCATATATTTT,CAWSRDRGGGNTIYF